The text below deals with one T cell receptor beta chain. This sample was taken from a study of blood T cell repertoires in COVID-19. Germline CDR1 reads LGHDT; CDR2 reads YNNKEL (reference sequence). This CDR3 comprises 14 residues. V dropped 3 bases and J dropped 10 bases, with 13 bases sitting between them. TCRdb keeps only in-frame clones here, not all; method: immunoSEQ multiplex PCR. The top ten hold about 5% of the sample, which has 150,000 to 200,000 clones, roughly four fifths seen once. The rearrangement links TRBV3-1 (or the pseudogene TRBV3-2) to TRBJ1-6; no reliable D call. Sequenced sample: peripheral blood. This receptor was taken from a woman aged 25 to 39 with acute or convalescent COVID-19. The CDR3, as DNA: TGTGCCAGCAGCCAGGGCTGGGTGCAGTCACCCCTCCACTTT. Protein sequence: CASSQGWVQSPLHF.